The clone carrying this T cell receptor (beta chain) was observed once. CDR3 length: 10 amino acids. Per the germline V gene, CDR1 is SGDLS and CDR2 is YYNGEE. V was clipped by 7 bases and J by 11 bases, with 12 bases between them. The protocol was immunoSEQ multiplex PCR, while the TCRdb copy is restricted to in-frame clones and leaves out a portion. The sample consists of roughly 90,000 clones, under 95% of them appearing once. The sample originates from a study of T cell changes during pregnancy in multiple sclerosis. The V gene is TRBV9, the J gene TRBJ1-2, with D possibly TRBD1 on 6 matching bases. This receptor was identified in a female donor in good health, enrolled as a control in a pregnancy study. The sample in question was peripheral blood, obtained in the first trimester of pregnancy. DNA of the CDR3: TGTGCCAGCTACCGACAGGTGTACACCTTC. Its protein is CASYRQVYTF.